This T cell receptor (beta chain) was captured in a study of cytomegalovirus exposure and HLA in healthy donors. It was with 60 Vbeta and 13 Jbeta primers that the PCR ran. Assay: immunoSEQ multiplex PCR; the TCRdb copy retains only in-frame clones and omits some. The sample shows some 80,000 clones, approximately 80% of them seen only once. This CDR3 region has 15 residues. Trimming pared 0 bases from V and 0 bases from J, leaving 9 bases between. Per the germline V gene, CDR1 is SGHNT and CDR2 is YYREEE (reference sequence). This clone showed up just a few times. The TCR originated in a man aged 35 to 55 in good health and CMV-seronegative. Source material: PBMCs. J is TRBJ1-1 and V is TRBV5-4; maybe TRBD1 (5 bases). CDR3 sequence (DNA): TGTGCCAGCAGCTTGGGGGCGGGGCTGAACACTGAAGCTTTCTTT. It codes for CASSLGAGLNTEAFF.